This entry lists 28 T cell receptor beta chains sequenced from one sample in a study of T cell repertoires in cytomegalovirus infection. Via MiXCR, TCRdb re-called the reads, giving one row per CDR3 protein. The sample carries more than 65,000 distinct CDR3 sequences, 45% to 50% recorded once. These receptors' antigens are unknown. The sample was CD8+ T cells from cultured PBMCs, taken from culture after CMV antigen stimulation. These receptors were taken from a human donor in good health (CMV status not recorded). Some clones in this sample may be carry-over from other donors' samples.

CDR3 protein: CASSYSGGEADTQYF. Here the CDR3 DNA reads TGTGCCAGCAGCTACTCCGGGGGAGAGGCGGATACGCAGTATTTT. J is TRBJ2-3 and V is TRBV7-9, with D possibly TRBD2 on 6 matching bases. Per the germline V gene, CDR1 is SEHNR and CDR2 is FQNEAQ (reference sequence). Trimming cost V 4 bases and J 6 bases, with 17 bases left between them. This CDR3 contains 15 residues. The entire variable domain, with the rest obtained from reference TRBV7-9 and TRBJ2-3, is as follows: DTGVSQNPRHKITKRGQNVTFRCDPISEHNRLYWYRQTLGQGPEFLTYFQNEAQLEKSRLLSDRFSAERPKGSFSTLEIQRTEQGDSAMYLCASSYSGGEADTQYFGPGTRLTVL.

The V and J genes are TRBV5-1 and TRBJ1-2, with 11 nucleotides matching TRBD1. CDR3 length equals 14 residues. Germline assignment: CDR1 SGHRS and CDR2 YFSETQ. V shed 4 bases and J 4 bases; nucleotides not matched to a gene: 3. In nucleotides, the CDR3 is TGCGCCAGCAGCCAGGGACAGGGGGTCTATGGCTACACCTTC. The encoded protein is CASSQGQGVYGYTF.

CDR3: CASSFPGHNTEAFF. The DNA of the CDR3 is TGTGCCAGCAGCTTCCCAGGGCATAACACTGAAGCTTTCTTT. The chain employs TRBV11-2 and TRBJ1-1; D perhaps matches TRBD1 (5 bases). The CDR3 spans 14 residues. Germline V gene data show CDR1 as SGHAT and CDR2 as FQNNGV. The V end was cut by 3 bases, the J end by 2 bases, with 10 bases between.

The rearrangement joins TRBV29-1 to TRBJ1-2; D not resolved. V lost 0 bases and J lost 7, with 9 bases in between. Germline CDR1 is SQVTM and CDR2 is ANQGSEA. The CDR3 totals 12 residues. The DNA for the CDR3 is TGCAGCGTTGAAGAATTTGGCGGTGGCTACACCTTC. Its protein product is CSVEEFGGGYTF.

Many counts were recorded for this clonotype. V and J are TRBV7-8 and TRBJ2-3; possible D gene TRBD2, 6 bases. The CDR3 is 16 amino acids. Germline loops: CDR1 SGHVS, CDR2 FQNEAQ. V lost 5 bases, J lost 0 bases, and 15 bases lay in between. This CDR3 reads CASSRYSGPSTDTQYF. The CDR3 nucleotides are TGTGCCAGCAGCCGTTATAGCGGCCCTAGCACAGATACGCAGTATTTT.

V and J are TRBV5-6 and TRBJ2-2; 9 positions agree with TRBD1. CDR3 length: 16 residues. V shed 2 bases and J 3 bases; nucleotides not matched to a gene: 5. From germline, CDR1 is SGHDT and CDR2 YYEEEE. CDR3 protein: CASSFGTGRYTGELFF. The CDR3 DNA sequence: TGTGCCAGCAGCTTCGGGACAGGGCGTTACACCGGGGAGCTGTTTTTT. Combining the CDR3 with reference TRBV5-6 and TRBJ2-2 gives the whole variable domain DAGVTQSPTHLIKTRGQQVTLRCSPKSGHDTVSWYQQALGQGPQFIFQYYEEEERQRGNFPDRFSGHQFPNYSSELNVNALLLGDSALYLCASSFGTGRYTGELFFGEGSRLTVL.

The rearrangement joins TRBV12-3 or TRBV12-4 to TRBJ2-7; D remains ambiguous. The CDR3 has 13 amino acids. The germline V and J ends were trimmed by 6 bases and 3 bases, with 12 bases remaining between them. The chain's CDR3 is CASSSVRIYEQYF. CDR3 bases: TGTGCCAGCAGCTCCGTCCGGATCTACGAGCAGTACTTC.

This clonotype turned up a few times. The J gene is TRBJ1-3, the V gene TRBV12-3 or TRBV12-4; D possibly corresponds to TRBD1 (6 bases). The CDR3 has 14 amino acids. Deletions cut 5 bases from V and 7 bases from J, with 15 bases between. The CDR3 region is CASSPRQGRNTIYF. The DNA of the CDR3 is TGTGCCAGCAGTCCCCGCCAGGGGCGGAACACCATATATTTT.

CDR3: CASSYLGMSATNEKLFF. The CDR3 DNA reads TGTGCCAGCAGTTACCTCGGTATGAGTGCAACTAATGAAAAACTGTTTTTT. V usage is TRBV6-6 and J usage is TRBJ1-4; D is unresolved. The V end lost 2 bases, the J end lost 0 bases, and 13 bases lay between the germline ends. The CDR3 length is 17 residues. The germline V gene encodes CDR1 MNHNY and CDR2 SVGAGI (reference sequence).

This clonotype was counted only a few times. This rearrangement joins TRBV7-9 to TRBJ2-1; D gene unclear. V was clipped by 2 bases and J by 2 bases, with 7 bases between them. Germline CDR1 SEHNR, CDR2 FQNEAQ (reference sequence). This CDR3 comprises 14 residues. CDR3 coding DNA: TGTGCCAGCAGCTTAAGTGGGGCCTACAATGAGCAGTTCTTC. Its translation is CASSLSGAYNEQFF.

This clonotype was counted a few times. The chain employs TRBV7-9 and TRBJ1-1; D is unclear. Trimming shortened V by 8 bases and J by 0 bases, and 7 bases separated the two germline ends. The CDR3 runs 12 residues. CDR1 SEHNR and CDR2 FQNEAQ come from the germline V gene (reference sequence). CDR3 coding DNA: TGTGCCAGCTTTCGGATGAACACTGAAGCTTTCTTT. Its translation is CASFRMNTEAFF.

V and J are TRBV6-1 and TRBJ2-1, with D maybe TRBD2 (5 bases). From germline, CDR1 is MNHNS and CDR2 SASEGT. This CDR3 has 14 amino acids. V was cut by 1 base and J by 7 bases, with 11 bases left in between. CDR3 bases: TGTGCCAGCAGTGAAGTGGGGTCGGGGAATGAGCAGTTCTTC. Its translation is CASSEVGSGNEQFF.

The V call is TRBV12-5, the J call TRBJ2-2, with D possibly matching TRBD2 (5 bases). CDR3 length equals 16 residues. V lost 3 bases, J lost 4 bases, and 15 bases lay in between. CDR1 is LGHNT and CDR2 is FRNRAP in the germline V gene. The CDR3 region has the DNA TGTGCTAGTGGTTTTCCGGACTCCAGGTCCACCGGGGAGCTGTTTTTT. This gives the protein CASGFPDSRSTGELFF.

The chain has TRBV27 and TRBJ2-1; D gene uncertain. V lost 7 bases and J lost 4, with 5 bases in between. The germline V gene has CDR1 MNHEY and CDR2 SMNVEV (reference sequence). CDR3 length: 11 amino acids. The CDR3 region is CASIQYNEQFF. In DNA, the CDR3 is TGTGCCAGCATCCAGTACAATGAGCAGTTCTTC.

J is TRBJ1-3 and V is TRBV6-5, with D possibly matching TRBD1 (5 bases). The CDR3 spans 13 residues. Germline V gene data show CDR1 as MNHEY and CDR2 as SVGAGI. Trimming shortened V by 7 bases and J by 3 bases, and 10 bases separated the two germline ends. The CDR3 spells CASTSGFGNTIYF. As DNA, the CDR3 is TGTGCCAGCACATCAGGGTTTGGAAACACCATATATTTT.

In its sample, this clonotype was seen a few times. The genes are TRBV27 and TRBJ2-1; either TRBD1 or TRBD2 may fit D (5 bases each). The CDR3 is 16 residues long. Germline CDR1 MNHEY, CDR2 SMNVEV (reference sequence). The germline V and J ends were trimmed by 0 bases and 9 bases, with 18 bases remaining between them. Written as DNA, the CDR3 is TGTGCCAGCAGTTTATCGACGGGGCCCCCGGGTGGTGAGCAGTTCTTC. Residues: CASSLSTGPPGGEQFF.

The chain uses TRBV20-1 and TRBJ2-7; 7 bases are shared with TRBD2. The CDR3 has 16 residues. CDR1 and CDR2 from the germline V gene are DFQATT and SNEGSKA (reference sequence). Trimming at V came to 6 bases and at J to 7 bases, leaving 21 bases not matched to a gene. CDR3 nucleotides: TGCAGTGCCCCCGGGCCCGCTAGCGGCTCCTACAATGAGCAGTACTTC. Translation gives CSAPGPASGSYNEQYF.

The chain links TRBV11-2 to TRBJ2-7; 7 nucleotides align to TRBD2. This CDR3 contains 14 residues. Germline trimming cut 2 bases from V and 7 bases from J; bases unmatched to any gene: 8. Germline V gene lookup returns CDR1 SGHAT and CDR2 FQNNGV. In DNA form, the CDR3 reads TGTGCCAGCAGCTTAATTGGGGGGGGAGAAGAGCAGTACTTC. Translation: CASSLIGGGEEQYF.

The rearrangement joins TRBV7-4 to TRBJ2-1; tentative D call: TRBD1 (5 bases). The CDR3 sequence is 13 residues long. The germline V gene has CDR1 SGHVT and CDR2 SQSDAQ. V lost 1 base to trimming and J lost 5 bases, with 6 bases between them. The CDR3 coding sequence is TGTGCCAGCAGCTTAGGGACAAACAATGAGCAGTTCTTC. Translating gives CASSLGTNNEQFF.

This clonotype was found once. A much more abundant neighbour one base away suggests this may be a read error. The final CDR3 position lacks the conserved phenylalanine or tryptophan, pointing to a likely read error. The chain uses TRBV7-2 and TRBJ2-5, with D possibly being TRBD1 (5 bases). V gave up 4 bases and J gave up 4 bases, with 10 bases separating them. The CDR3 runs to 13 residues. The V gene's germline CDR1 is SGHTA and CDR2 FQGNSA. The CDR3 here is CASSSDSRETQYL. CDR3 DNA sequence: TGTGCCAGCAGCTCCGACAGCCGAGAGACCCAGTACTTA.

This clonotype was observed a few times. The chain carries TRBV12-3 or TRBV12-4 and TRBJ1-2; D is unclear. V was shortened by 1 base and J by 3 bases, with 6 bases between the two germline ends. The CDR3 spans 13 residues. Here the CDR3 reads CASSLGTYYGYTF. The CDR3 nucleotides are TGTGCCAGCAGTTTAGGGACCTACTATGGCTACACCTTC.

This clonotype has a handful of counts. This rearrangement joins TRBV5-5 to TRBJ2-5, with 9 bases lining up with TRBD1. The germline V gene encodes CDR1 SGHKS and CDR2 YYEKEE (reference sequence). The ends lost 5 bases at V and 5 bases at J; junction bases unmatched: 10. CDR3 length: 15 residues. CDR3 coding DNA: TGTGCCAGCAGGACCGGGACAGGGAGGTTGGAGACCCAGTACTTC. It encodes CASRTGTGRLETQYF.

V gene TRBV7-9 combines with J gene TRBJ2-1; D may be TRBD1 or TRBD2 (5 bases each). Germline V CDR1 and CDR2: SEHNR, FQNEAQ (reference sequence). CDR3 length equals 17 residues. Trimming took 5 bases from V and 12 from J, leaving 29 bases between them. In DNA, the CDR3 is TGTGCCAGCAGCCCAATTGGACCAATCCGGGACGGTTCCGCGCAGTTCTTC. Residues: CASSPIGPIRDGSAQFF.

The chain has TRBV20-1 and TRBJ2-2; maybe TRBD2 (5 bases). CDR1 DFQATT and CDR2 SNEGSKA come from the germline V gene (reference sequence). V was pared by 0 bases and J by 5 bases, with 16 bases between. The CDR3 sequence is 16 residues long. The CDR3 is CSARDPDGVITGELFF. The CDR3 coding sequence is TGCAGTGCTAGAGATCCGGACGGGGTAATAACCGGGGAGCTGTTTTTT.

The CDR3 coding sequence is TGTGCCAGCCGTCTCTCCGGGACACCCGTATACGAGCAGTACTTC. Its translation is CASRLSGTPVYEQYF. The chain recombines TRBV27 with TRBJ2-7; D might be TRBD1 (6 bases). Looked up from germline, CDR1 is MNHEY and CDR2 is SMNVEV (reference sequence). The CDR3 runs to 15 residues. V lost 8 bases to trimming and J lost 4 bases, with 21 bases between them.

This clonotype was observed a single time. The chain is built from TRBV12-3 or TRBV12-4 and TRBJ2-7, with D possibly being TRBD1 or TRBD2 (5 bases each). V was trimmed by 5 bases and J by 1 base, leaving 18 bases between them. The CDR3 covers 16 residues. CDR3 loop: CASSPSGPRSSYEQYF. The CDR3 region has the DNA TGTGCCAGCAGTCCTTCGGGACCGAGGTCTTCCTACGAGCAGTACTTC.

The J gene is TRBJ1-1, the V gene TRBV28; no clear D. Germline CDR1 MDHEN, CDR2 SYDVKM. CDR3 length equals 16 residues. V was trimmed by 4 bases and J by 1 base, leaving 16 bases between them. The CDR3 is CASSSYWRVENTEAFF. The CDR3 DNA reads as TGTGCCAGCAGTTCGTACTGGCGGGTTGAGAACACTGAAGCTTTCTTT.

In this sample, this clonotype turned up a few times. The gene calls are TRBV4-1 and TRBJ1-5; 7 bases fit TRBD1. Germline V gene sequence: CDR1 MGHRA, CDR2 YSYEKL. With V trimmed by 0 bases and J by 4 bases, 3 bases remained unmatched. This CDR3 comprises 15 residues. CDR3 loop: CASSQDNRGNQPQHF. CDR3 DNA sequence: TGCGCCAGCAGCCAAGATAACAGGGGTAATCAGCCCCAGCATTTT.